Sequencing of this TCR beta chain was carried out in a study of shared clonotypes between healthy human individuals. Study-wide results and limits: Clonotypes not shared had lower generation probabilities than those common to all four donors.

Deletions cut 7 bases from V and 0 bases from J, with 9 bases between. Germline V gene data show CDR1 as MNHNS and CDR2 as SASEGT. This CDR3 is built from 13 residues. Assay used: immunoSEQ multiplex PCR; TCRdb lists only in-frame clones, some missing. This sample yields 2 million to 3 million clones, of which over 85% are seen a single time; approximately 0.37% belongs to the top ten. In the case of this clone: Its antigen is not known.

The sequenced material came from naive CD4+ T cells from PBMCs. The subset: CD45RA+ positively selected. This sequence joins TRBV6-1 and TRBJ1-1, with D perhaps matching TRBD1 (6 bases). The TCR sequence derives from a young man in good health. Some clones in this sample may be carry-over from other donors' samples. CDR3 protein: CASISGVNTEAFF. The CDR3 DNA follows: TGTGCCAGCATCTCAGGGGTGAACACTGAAGCTTTCTTT.